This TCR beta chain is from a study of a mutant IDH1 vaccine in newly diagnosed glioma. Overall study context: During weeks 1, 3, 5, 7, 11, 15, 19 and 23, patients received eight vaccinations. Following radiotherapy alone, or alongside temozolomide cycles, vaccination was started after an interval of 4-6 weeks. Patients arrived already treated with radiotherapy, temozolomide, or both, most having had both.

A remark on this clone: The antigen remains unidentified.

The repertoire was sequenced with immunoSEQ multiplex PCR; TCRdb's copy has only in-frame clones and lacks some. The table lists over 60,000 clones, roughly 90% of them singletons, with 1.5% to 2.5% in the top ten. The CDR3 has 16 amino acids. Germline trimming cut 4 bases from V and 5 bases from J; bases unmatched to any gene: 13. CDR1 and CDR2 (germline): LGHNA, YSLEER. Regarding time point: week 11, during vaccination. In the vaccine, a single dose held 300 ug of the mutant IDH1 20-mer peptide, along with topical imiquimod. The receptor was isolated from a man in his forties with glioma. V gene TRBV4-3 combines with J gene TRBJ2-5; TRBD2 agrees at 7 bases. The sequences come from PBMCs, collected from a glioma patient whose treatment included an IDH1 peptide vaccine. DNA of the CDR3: TGCGCCAGCAGCCCTATCGGCGGGAGAGCGCAGGAGACCCAGTACTTC. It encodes CASSPIGGRAQETQYF.